This is a list of T cell receptor beta chains from one sample in a study of cytomegalovirus exposure and HLA in healthy donors. The repertoire was sequenced with immunoSEQ multiplex PCR; TCRdb's copy has only in-frame clones and lacks some. The sample carries about 360,000 clones, around 86% recorded once. The sequenced sample was PBMCs. The receptors stem from a woman between 18 and 29 years old in good health and CMV-seronegative. Both conserved end residues are part of each CDR3. Clone size, where shown, is once, few, many, or a class for clones that have expanded.

abundance	j_gene	v_gene	CDR3aa
-	TRBJ1-5	TRBV2	CASSEGQLSGPQHF
-	TRBJ2-5	TRBV11-2	CASSFSGRVGETQYF
-	TRBJ1-2	TRBV4-2	CASSPLAAANYGYTF
-	TRBJ1-5	TRBV6-6	CASRPDRINQPQHF
once	TRBJ1-5	TRBV2	CASSEGDRGFDSNQPQHF
-	TRBJ1-2	TRBV4-1	CASSQTGTASGYGYTF
-	TRBJ2-7	TRBV6-5	CASSYGDTGAYEQYF
-	TRBJ1-1	TRBV6-5	CASKGGYGVNTEAFF
-	TRBJ1-2	TRBV27	CASSLSGTGGNYGYTF
-	TRBJ2-7	TRBV27	CASSSSGGRDHEQYF
-	TRBJ2-1	TRBV5-6	CASSFWRDYNEQFF
-	TRBJ1-6	TRBV4-2	CASSQDWVSGNSPLHF